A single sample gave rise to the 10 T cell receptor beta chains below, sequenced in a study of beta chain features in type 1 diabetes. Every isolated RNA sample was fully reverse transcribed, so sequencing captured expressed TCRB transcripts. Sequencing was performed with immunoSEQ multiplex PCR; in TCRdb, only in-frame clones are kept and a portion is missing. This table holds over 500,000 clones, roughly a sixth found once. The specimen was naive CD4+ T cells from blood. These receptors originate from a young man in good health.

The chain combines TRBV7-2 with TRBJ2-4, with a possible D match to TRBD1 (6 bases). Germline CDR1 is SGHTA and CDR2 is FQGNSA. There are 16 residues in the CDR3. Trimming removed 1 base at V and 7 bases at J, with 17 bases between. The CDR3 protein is CASSLGTPQGWNIQYF. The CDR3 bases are TGTGCCAGCAGCTTAGGCACCCCACAGGGTTGGAACATTCAGTACTTC.

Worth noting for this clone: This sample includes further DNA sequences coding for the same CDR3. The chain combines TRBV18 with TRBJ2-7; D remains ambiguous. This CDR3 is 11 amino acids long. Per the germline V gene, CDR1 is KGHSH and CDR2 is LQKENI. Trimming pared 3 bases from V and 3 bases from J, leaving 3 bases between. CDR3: CASSPLYEQYF. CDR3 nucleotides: TGTGCCAGCTCACCCCTCTACGAGCAGTACTTC.

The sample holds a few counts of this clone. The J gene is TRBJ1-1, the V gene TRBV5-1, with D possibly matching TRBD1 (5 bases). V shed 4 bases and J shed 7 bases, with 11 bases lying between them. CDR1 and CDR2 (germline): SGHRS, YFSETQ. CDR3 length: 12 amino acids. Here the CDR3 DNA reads TGCGCCAGCAGCCCGAGGGGTTTTGAAGCTTTCTTT. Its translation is CASSPRGFEAFF.

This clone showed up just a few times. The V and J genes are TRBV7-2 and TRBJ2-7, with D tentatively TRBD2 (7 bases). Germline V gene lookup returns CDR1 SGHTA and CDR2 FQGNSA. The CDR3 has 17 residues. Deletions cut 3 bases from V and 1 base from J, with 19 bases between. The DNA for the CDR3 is TGTGCCAGCAGCTTCTACCACAGGGAGGGTGCTTCCTACGAGCAGTACTTC. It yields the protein CASSFYHREGASYEQYF.

The CDR3 bases are TGTGCCAGCAGCTTATCCGGCCGTGACAGGGCCTACGAGCAGTACTTC. Amino acids: CASSLSGRDRAYEQYF. This sequence joins TRBV7-2 and TRBJ2-7, with 7 bases matching TRBD1. Per germline, CDR1 SGHTA and CDR2 FQGNSA. V gave up 2 bases and J gave up 2 bases; unmatched junction bases: 9. This CDR3 has 16 amino acids.

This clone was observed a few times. CDR3 loop: CASSLRGADTQYF. The CDR3 region has the DNA TGTGCCAGCAGCTTGCGGGGGGCAGATACGCAGTATTTT. The rearrangement links TRBV5-6 to TRBJ2-3; 7 positions match TRBD2. This CDR3 is 13 amino acids long. Germline CDR1 is SGHDT and CDR2 is YYEEEE. Trimming cost V 1 base and J 4 bases; bases outside gene matches: 0.

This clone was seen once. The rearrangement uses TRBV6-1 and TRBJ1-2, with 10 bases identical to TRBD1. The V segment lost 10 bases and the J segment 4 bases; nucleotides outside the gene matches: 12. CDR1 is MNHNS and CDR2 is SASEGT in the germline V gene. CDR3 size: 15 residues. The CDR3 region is CATQQADRGAYGYTF. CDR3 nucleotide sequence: TGTGCCACCCAGCAGGCGGACAGGGGGGCCTATGGCTACACCTTC.

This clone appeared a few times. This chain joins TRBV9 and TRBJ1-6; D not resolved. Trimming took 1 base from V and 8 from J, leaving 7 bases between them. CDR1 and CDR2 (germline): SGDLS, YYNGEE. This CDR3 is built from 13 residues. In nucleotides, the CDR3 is TGTGCCAGCAGCGTACGGAGGGATTCACCCCTCCACTTT. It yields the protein CASSVRRDSPLHF.

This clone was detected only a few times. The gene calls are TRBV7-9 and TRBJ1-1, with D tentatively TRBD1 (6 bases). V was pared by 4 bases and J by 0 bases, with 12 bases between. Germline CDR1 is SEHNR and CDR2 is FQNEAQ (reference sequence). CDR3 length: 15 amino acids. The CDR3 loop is CASSSQDRMNTEAFF. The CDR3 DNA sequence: TGTGCCAGCAGCTCCCAAGACAGGATGAACACTGAAGCTTTCTTT.

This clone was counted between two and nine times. CDR3 bases: TGCGCCAGCACCGGGAACACCGGGGAGCTGTTTTTT. It specifies CASTGNTGELFF. The genes are TRBV5-1 and TRBJ2-2; no firm D call. CDR3 size: 12 residues. Germline loops: CDR1 SGHRS, CDR2 YFSETQ. Trimming removed 6 bases from V and 1 base from J, with 4 bases in between.